These T cell receptor beta chains were read from a single sample in a study of vaccination and CD4 T cells after COVID-19. One entry per CDR3 protein, called by TCRdb with MiXCR from the PCR reads. Of 12,000 or so distinct CDR3 sequences listed, around 52% are singletons. Antigens for these TCRs are unknown. The material sequenced was CD4+ T cells from blood, cultured in vitro. The origin of the receptors is a human donor who had recovered from COVID-19. CDR3s include the opening cysteine and the closing phenylalanine or tryptophan.

>TRBV18|TRBJ2-2
CASSTLVRINTGELLF
>TRBV11-2|TRBJ1-2
CASSLDSLTAGYTF
>TRBV6-5|TRBJ2-1
CASSYLESSYNEQFF
>TRBV14|TRBJ1-1
CASSQRDGYTEAFF
>TRBV20-1|TRBJ2-3
CSAATGTDTQYF
>TRBV4-2|TRBJ2-5
CASSQDSRGETQYF
>TRBV20-1|TRBJ2-1
CSAKGADEQFF
>TRBV5-4|TRBJ2-5
CASSPTSGKETQYF
>TRBV20-1|TRBJ1-1
CSAQYANTEAFF
>TRBV5-1|TRBJ1-2
CASSLEGPPNYGYTF
>TRBV10-3|TRBJ1-2
CAISDNYGYTF
>TRBV6-2/TRBV6-3|TRBJ1-2
CASRQGGRGPGYTF
>TRBV6-5|TRBJ2-1
CASSYGGGGGNEQFF
>TRBV7-7|TRBJ2-3
CASSLEPGTDTQYF
>TRBV20-1|TRBJ2-7
CSARVSIHSGATYEQYF
>TRBV11-2|TRBJ1-2
CASTARDRGYGYTF
>TRBV7-9|TRBJ2-7
CASSWGRVERYF
>TRBV12-3/TRBV12-4|TRBJ1-6
CASSYRESLHF
>TRBV4-2|TRBJ1-5
CASSRDRGGGQPQHF
>TRBV14|TRBJ2-7
CASSQATGRSSYEQYF
>TRBV20-1|TRBJ2-1
CSAHTSGASSYNEQFF
>TRBV9|TRBJ1-2
CASSVGSPIPYGYTF
>TRBV30|TRBJ1-1
CAWSVRRPEAFF
>TRBV7-9|TRBJ1-5
CASSLQTGQPQHF
>TRBV20-1|TRBJ1-2
CSARDNYGYTF
>TRBV6-2/TRBV6-3|TRBJ2-5
CASSSPRGLGEQETQYF
>TRBV28|TRBJ1-5
CASISTGVVGQPQHF
>TRBV2|TRBJ2-7
CASTIDRHEQYF
>TRBV19|TRBJ2-1
CASRDPGLAGNYNEQFF
>TRBV7-8|TRBJ1-1
CASSLEGRVIGTEAFF
>TRBV24-1|TRBJ2-5
CATSDRETQYF
>TRBV7-7|TRBJ2-2
CASSPRRGGSGELFF
>TRBV11-2|TRBJ1-2
CASSLGITGGKGYTF
>TRBV28|TRBJ1-5
CASSLSVRDPRGNQPQHF
>TRBV6-1|TRBJ1-1
CASSELSTEAFF
>TRBV11-3|TRBJ1-1
CASSSSTGTEAFF
>TRBV7-2|TRBJ1-2
CASSLEPSYGYTF
>TRBV12-3/TRBV12-4|TRBJ1-2
CASSLQGHNYGYTF
>TRBV20-1|TRBJ2-1
CSARLASSYNEQFF
>TRBV24-1|TRBJ2-2
CATSGINTGELFF
>TRBV7-9|TRBJ1-6
CASSFTGSYNSPLHF
>TRBV7-9|TRBJ2-1
CASSLRRDSNNEQFF
>TRBV20-1|TRBJ1-1
CSARDLRRGDRRTEAFF
>TRBV7-9|TRBJ2-2
CASSLKLADNTGELFF
>TRBV5-1|TRBJ2-5
CASSTGSRLDQETQYF
>TRBV3-1|TRBJ1-2
CASSPWDSSYGYTF
>TRBV30|TRBJ2-3
CAWFQAGGSTDTQYF